This T cell receptor (beta chain) was sequenced during a study of T-cell reconstitution after alpha-beta-depleted transplantation in children. Study outcomes and limitations: The high TCRbeta diversity at day 60 in some patients came from surviving recipient T cells and thymic progenitors. Reportedly, alpha-beta T cells present about two months post-transplant originated from several hundred expanded clones of graft origin. T-cell numbers and diversity, one year after transplant, stemmed largely from T cells that were newly produced.

This clonotype was counted at least ten times. Antigen specificity is unknown. As it was prepared, the TCRbeta library received unique molecular identifiers. TCRdb re-called the PCR reads with MiXCR, one entry per CDR3 protein. The table has about 250,000 distinct CDR3 sequences, roughly a quarter seen once. Sequencing was performed on PBMCs, mostly from graft donor cells, taken 360 days after TCRalphabeta/CD19-depleted stem cell transplant. The TCR was taken from a female patient between 2 and 10 years old who had a stem cell transplant for congenital amegakaryocytic thrombocytopenia, so the T cells may come from the graft donor.

The CDR3 loop is CASSDIGGDTQYF. CDR3 sequence (DNA): TGTGCCAGCAGTGATATCGGGGGGGATACGCAGTATTTT. The chain employs TRBV12-3 or TRBV12-4 and TRBJ2-3, with 7 bases identical to TRBD2. The CDR3 runs to 13 residues. The ends lost 5 bases at V and 6 bases at J; junction bases unmatched: 5.